Listed below are T cell receptor beta chains from one sample, sequenced in a study of graft-versus-host responses after intestinal transplantation. Generated by immunoSEQ multiplex PCR, the TCRdb table keeps only in-frame clones and is missing some. The sample contains about 40,000 clones, 85% to 95% of which appear only once. The source material was PBMCs, sampled around 720 days after intestinal transplantation. These receptor sequences come from a human patient who received an intestinal transplant, so some T cells may come from the graft donor. Both conserved end residues are part of each CDR3. The order of the fields is D gene, V gene, clone size, J gene, CDR3 DNA, CDR3 protein. A D gene is named only where the DNA matches it firmly. Some rows have no size entry. The others give once, few or many, or a class for an expanded clone.

TRBD2	TRBV5-5	NA	TRBJ2-5	TGTGCCAGCAGCCCTCGCCCCCTAGCGGGAGTTGGGGAGACCCAGTACTTC	CASSPRPLAGVGETQYF
NA	TRBV28	NA	TRBJ1-2	TGTGCCAGCAGTTTGGCCAGGAGGTATGGCTACACCTTC	CASSLARRYGYTF
NA	TRBV27	NA	TRBJ1-5	TGTGCCAGCAACCATCAGGGCAGGGGCCAGCCCCAGCATTTT	CASNHQGRGQPQHF
TRBD1	TRBV5-3	NA	TRBJ2-7	TGTGCCAGAAGCTTTGAGACCGGGACAGGGAACTACGAGCAGTACTTC	CARSFETGTGNYEQYF
NA	TRBV15	NA	TRBJ2-1	TGTGCCACCAGCAGTAGCCCTCGGGAGCAGTTCTTC	CATSSSPREQFF
NA	TRBV6-4	NA	TRBJ2-5	TGTGCCAGCAGTGAATCGTACCAAGAGACCCAGTACTTC	CASSESYQETQYF
NA	TRBV7-2	few	TRBJ1-5	TGTGCCAGCAGCTTTACTGGGAATCAGCCCCAGCATTTT	CASSFTGNQPQHF
NA	TRBV4-1	NA	TRBJ2-4	TGCGCCAGCAGCCATCAAGACCTAGCCAAAAACATTCAGTACTTC	CASSHQDLAKNIQYF
NA	TRBV6-5	few	TRBJ2-7	TGTGCCAGCAGTTCTAGAAACTACGAGCAGTACTTC	CASSSRNYEQYF
NA	TRBV2	NA	TRBJ1-5	TGTGCCAGCAGTGGGGGGGGATCTTATCAGCCCCAGCATTTT	CASSGGGSYQPQHF
NA	TRBV18	NA	TRBJ2-5	TGTGCCAGCTCACCCCCAGGACTGGAGGAGACCCAGTACTTC	CASSPPGLEETQYF
NA	TRBV4-2	NA	TRBJ1-4	TGTGCCAGCAGCCGCTCCCTAGGTGAAAAACTGTTTTTT	CASSRSLGEKLFF
NA	TRBV5-6	once	TRBJ2-3	TGTGCCAGCAGCTTGGCCTCGGGGTACACAGATACGCAGTATTTT	CASSLASGYTDTQYF
NA	TRBV28	NA	TRBJ1-5	TGTGCCAGCAGTTTGTCAGGGGAAAATCAGCCCCAGCATTTT	CASSLSGENQPQHF
NA	TRBV7-9	NA	TRBJ2-5	TGTGCCAGCAGCTTAGTTTCCGAGACCCAGTACTTC	CASSLVSETQYF
NA	TRBV18	NA	TRBJ1-4	TGTGCCAGCTCACCACGACAGAGTAATGAAAAACTGTTTTTT	CASSPRQSNEKLFF
TRBD2	TRBV9	NA	TRBJ2-3	TGTGCCAGCAGCGCGTTTAGCGGGAGAATGGGAGATACGCAGTATTTT	CASSAFSGRMGDTQYF
TRBD2	TRBV18	NA	TRBJ2-7	TGTGCCAGCTCGCCGATCCTAGCGGGAGAAGATCGGGTAGGGCAGTACTTC	CASSPILAGEDRVGQYF
NA	TRBV12-5	NA	TRBJ2-7	TGTGCTAGTGGTTTGGGCAACTACGAGCAGTACTTC	CASGLGNYEQYF
NA	TRBV11-1	once	TRBJ2-1	TGTGCCAGCAGCTCACCGTACAATGAGCAGTTCTTC	CASSSPYNEQFF
NA	TRBV6-5	NA	TRBJ2-7	TGTGCCAGCAGCGACGGACTCTACGAGCAGTACTTC	CASSDGLYEQYF
TRBD1	TRBV7-9	NA	TRBJ1-4	TGTGCCAGCAGCGCCGGGGACAGGGCAACTAATGAAAAACTGTTTTTT	CASSAGDRATNEKLFF
TRBD2	TRBV7-2	NA	TRBJ2-1	TGTGCCAGCAGCTTACGATTCAAGGCTAGCGGGAATAAAAATGAGCAGTTCTTC	CASSLRFKASGNKNEQFF
NA	TRBV6-1	NA	TRBJ2-3	TGTGCCAGCAGTTCCAGCGATTTAGATACGCAGTATTTT	CASSSSDLDTQYF
NA	TRBV19	NA	TRBJ1-4	TGTGCCAGTAGCCCTGGGGCCGCAACTAATGAAAAACTGTTTTTT	CASSPGAATNEKLFF
NA	TRBV5-8	NA	TRBJ2-7	TGTGCCAGCAGCTTGCCGAACAGGGTTAACGAGCAGTACTTC	CASSLPNRVNEQYF
NA	TRBV6-4	NA	TRBJ2-2	TGTGCCAGCAGTGAGGACAACACCGGGGAGCTGTTTTTT	CASSEDNTGELFF
NA	TRBV5-1	NA	TRBJ1-1	TGCGCCAGCAGCTTGGAAGAGCGGTGGCCAGGGGCGCCCGTCACTGAAGCTTTCTTT	CASSLEERWPGAPVTEAFF
NA	TRBV5-4	NA	TRBJ2-5	TGTGCCAGCAGCCCGTACCAAGAGACCCAGTACTTC	CASSPYQETQYF
NA	TRBV2	NA	TRBJ2-6	TGTGCCAGCACAAGGGACATCGGGGCCAACGTCCTGACTTTC	CASTRDIGANVLTF
NA	TRBV13	NA	TRBJ1-2	TGTGCCAGCAGCCCCCGGACGGTTAACTATGGCTACACCTTC	CASSPRTVNYGYTF
TRBD1	TRBV7-9	NA	TRBJ1-1	TGTGCCAGCATCGATCCGGGGGACAGGGGGTTCACTGAAGCTTTCTTT	CASIDPGDRGFTEAFF
NA	TRBV20-1	NA	TRBJ2-1	TGCAGTGGCACGGACACTGTTGAGCAGTTCTTC	CSGTDTVEQFF
TRBD1	TRBV10-2	NA	TRBJ2-5	TGCGCCAGCACCGGGACAGGGCTGTCCCAAGAGACCCAGTACTTC	CASTGTGLSQETQYF
TRBD2	TRBV19	NA	TRBJ2-1	TGTGCCAGTAGTCCTCGTGAAGCGGGGTACAATGAGCAGTTCTTC	CASSPREAGYNEQFF
NA	TRBV19	NA	TRBJ1-2	TGTGCCAGTAGTATAGACAGCATGTTAGGTGGCTACACCTTC	CASSIDSMLGGYTF
NA	TRBV20-1	NA	TRBJ2-7	TGCAGTGTGACAGGCTCCTACGAGCAGTACTTC	CSVTGSYEQYF
NA	TRBV7-9	NA	TRBJ2-3	TGTGCCAGCAGCTTAGTGGGGGAGTATACGCAGTATTTT	CASSLVGEYTQYF
NA	TRBV11-2	NA	TRBJ1-3	TGTGCCAGCAGCTTAGCCGCATTACACAGCCGATACGGAAACACCATATATTTT	CASSLAALHSRYGNTIYF
NA	TRBV18	NA	TRBJ1-3	TGTGCCAGCTCACCCCGGCCAGGGGTAGACGCAAACACCATATATTTT	CASSPRPGVDANTIYF
NA	TRBV21-1	few	TRBJ2-7	TGTGCCAGCAGCACGACTAGAAGTGAGCAGTACTTC	CASSTTRSEQYF
TRBD2	TRBV5-1	NA	TRBJ2-2	TGCGCCAGCAAGTTTGGGACTACGAACACCGGGGAGCTGTTTTTT	CASKFGTTNTGELFF
NA	TRBV4-1	once	TRBJ2-3	TGCGCCAGCAGCAGGGTAGAAGGGACAGATACGCAGTATTTT	CASSRVEGTDTQYF
NA	TRBV4-1	NA	TRBJ2-7	TGCGCCAGCAGCCAAGGGGCTGCGAGCGGGCACTACGAGCAGTACTTC	CASSQGAASGHYEQYF
TRBD1	TRBV6-1	NA	TRBJ1-2	TGTGCCAGCAGTGATGGGGACAGGGGGGGGTCCTATGGCTACACCTTC	CASSDGDRGGSYGYTF
TRBD2	TRBV5-4	NA	TRBJ2-2	TGTGCCAGCAGTATAGCGGGAGGGTCCGGGGAGCTGTTTTTT	CASSIAGGSGELFF
TRBD1	TRBV10-3	NA	TRBJ2-7	TGTGCCATCAGAGGGACAGGGGATGAAAACGAGCAGTACTTC	CAIRGTGDENEQYF
NA	TRBV30	NA	TRBJ1-5	TGTGCCTGGCTCGGGGGAGTTAATCAGCCCCAGCATTTT	CAWLGGVNQPQHF
NA	TRBV11-2	NA	TRBJ2-1	TGTGCCAGCAGCTTAGATATCAGGGCTGGTGAGCAGTTCTTC	CASSLDIRAGEQFF
TRBD2	TRBV6-5	NA	TRBJ2-3	TGTGCCAGCAGCCTAGCGGGGGGTCCGGATACGCAGTATTTT	CASSLAGGPDTQYF
NA	TRBV6-5	NA	TRBJ2-7	TGTGCCAGCAGTTACGGTCAAGCAGGGCCCTACGAGCAGTACTTC	CASSYGQAGPYEQYF
NA	TRBV1	NA	TRBJ1-2	TGCACCAGAAAGACCTATGGCTACACCTTC	CTRKTYGYTF
NA	TRBV6-5	NA	TRBJ2-7	TGTGCCAGCAGTTACTATCGGCCCCTAGAGCCCTACGAGCAGTACTTC	CASSYYRPLEPYEQYF
TRBD2	TRBV10-2	NA	TRBJ2-3	TGCGCCAGCTTGATGAGCGGGAGGGCCACAGATACGCAGTATTTT	CASLMSGRATDTQYF
NA	TRBV19	NA	TRBJ2-1	TGTGCCAGCCGAGAGATGGAGTACAATGAGCAGTTCTTC	CASREMEYNEQFF
NA	TRBV6-5	NA	TRBJ2-7	TGTGCCAGCAGTTACGTCCCGGGGTTCTACGAGCAGTACTTC	CASSYVPGFYEQYF
NA	TRBV6-1	NA	TRBJ1-5	TGTGCCAGCAGTGACAGGGTTAGCAATCAGCCCCAGCATTTT	CASSDRVSNQPQHF
NA	TRBV27	NA	TRBJ2-1	TGTGCCAGCAGAATAAGACGGGACAATGAGCAGTTCTTC	CASRIRRDNEQFF